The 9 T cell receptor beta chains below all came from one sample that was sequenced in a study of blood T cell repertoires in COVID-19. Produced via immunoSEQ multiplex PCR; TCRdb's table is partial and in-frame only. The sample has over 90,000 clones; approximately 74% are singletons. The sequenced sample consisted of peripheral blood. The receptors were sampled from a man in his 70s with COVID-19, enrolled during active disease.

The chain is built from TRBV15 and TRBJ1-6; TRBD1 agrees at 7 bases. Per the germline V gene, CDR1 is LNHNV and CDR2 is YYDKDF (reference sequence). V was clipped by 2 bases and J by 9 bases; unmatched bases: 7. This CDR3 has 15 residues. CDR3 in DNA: TGTGCCACCAGCAGAAGACAGGGTGATACTTCACCCCTCCACTTT. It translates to CATSRRQGDTSPLHF.

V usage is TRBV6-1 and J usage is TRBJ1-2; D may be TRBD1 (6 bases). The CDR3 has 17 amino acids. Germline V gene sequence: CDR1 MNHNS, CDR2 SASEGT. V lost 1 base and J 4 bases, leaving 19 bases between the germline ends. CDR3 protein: CASSEGPRAGDLYGYTF. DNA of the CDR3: TGTGCCAGCAGTGAAGGTCCTCGGGCAGGGGACCTCTATGGCTACACCTTC.

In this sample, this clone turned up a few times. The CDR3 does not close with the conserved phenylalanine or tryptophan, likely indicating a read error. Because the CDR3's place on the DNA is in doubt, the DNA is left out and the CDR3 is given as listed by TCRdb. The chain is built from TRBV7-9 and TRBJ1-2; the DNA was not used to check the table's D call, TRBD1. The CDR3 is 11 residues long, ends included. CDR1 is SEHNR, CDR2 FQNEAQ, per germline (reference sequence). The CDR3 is CASSLQTGRGV.

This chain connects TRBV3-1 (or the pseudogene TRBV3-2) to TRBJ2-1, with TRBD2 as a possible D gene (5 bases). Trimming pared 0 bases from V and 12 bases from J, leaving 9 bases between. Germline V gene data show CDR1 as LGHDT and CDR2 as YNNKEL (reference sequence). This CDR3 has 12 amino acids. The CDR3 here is CASSQDLAVQFF. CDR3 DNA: TGTGCCAGCAGCCAAGATCTAGCCGTGCAGTTCTTC.

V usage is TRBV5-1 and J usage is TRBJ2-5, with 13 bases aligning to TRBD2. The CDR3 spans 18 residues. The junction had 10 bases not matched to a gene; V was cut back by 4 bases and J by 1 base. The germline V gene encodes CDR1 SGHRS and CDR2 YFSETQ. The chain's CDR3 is CASSPTGLAGRSQETQYF. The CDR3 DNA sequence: TGCGCCAGCAGCCCCACGGGACTAGCGGGACGTTCCCAAGAGACCCAGTACTTC.

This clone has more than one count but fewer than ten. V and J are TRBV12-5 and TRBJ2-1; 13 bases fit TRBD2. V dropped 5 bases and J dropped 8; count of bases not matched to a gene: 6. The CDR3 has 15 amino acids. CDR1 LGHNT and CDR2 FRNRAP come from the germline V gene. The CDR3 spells CASGLGTSGTHEQFF. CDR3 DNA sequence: TGTGCTAGTGGTCTAGGGACTAGCGGGACCCATGAGCAGTTCTTC.

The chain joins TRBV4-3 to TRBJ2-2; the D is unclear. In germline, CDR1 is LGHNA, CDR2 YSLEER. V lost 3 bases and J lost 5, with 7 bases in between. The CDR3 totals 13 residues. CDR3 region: CASSQERTGELFF. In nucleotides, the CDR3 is TGCGCCAGCAGCCAGGAGAGAACCGGGGAGCTGTTTTTT.

CDR3 residues: CASSQGAGTLNEQFF. The CDR3 DNA reads as TGTGCCAGCAGCCAAGGTGCCGGGACACTCAATGAGCAGTTCTTC. The V gene is TRBV3-1 (or the pseudogene TRBV3-2), the J gene TRBJ2-1; TRBD1 is a possible D gene (6 bases). Trimming took off 1 base at V and 6 bases at J, with 13 bases between the two ends. Germline-derived CDR1 and CDR2 are LGHDT and YNNKEL (reference sequence). The CDR3 runs to 15 residues.

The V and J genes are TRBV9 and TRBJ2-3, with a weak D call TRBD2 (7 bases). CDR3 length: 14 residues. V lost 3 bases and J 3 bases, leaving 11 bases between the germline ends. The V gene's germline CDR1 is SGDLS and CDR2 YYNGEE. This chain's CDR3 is CASSGGGGTDTQYF. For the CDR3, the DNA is TGTGCCAGCAGCGGAGGGGGGGGTACAGATACGCAGTATTTT.